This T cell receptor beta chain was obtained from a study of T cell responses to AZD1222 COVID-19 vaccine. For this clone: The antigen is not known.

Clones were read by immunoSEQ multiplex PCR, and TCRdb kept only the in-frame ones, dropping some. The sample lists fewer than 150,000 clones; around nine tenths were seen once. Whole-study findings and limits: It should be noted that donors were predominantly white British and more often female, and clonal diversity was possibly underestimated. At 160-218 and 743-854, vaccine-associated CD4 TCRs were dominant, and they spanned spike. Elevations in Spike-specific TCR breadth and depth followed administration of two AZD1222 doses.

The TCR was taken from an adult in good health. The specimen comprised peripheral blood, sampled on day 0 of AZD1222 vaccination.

CDR3 in amino acids: CASLPRGSPYNEQFF. CDR3 nucleotides: TGTGCCAGCCTCCCCCGGGGTAGTCCCTACAATGAGCAGTTCTTC. The gene calls are TRBV5-6 and TRBJ2-1; D may be TRBD2 (5 bases). This CDR3 contains 15 residues. Looked up from germline, CDR1 is SGHDT and CDR2 is YYEEEE. Between the trimmed V and J ends, which lost 7 bases and 2 bases, there was a span of 16 bases.